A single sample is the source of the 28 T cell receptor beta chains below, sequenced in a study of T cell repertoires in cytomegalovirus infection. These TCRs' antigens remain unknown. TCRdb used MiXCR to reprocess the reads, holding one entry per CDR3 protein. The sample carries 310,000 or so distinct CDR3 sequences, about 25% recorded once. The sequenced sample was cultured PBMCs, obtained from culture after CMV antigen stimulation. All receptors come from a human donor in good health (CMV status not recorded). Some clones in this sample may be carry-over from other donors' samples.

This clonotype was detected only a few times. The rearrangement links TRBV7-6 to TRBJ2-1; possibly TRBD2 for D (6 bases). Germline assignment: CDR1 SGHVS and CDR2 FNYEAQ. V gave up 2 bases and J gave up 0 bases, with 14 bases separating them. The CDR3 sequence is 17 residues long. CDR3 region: CASSLTRDSSSYNEQFF. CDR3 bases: TGTGCCAGCAGCTTAACCAGGGACTCGAGCTCCTACAATGAGCAGTTCTTC.

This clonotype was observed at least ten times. This CDR3 reads CASSLALAAGTGELFF. The CDR3 bases are TGTGCCAGCAGCTTAGCGCTAGCAGCGGGCACCGGGGAGCTGTTTTTT. The V call is TRBV7-8, the J call TRBJ2-2; D is possibly TRBD2 (6 bases). Per the germline V gene, CDR1 is SGHVS and CDR2 is FQNEAQ. Deletions cut 0 bases from V and 4 bases from J, with 12 bases between. The CDR3 length is 16 residues.

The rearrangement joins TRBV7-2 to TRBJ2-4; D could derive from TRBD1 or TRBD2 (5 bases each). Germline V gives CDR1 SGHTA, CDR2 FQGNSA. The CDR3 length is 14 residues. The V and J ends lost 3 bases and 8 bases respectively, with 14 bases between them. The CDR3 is CASSLAGTVDIQYF. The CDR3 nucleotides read TGTGCCAGCAGCTTGGCCGGGACCGTGGACATTCAGTACTTC.

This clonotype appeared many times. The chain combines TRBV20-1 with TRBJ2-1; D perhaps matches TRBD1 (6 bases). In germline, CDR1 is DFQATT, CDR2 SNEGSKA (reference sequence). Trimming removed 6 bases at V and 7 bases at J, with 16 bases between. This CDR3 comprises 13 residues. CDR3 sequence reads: CSAAFSQGNEQFF. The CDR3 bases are TGCAGTGCCGCATTTTCACAGGGAAATGAGCAGTTCTTC.

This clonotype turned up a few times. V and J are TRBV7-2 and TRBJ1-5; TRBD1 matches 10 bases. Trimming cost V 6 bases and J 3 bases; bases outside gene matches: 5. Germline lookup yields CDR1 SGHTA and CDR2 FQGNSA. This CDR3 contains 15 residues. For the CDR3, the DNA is TGTGCCAGCAGTCGCGGACAGGGGGTCAATCAGCCCCAGCATTTT. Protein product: CASSRGQGVNQPQHF.

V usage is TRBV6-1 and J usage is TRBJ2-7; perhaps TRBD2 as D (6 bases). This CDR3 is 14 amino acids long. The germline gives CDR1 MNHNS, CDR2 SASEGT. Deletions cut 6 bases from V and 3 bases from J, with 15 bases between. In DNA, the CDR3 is TGTGCCAGCAGGGGGGTAGCGGACTACTACGAGCAGTACGTC. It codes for CASRGVADYYEQYV.

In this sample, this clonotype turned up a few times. In nucleotides, the CDR3 is TGTGCCAGCAGCCGAATGGGGACAGGAGACACTGAAGCTTTCTTT. Translating it yields CASSRMGTGDTEAFF. The chain is built from TRBV7-9 and TRBJ1-1; 8 bases are shared with TRBD1. Germline V lookup: CDR1 SEHNR, CDR2 FQNEAQ (reference sequence). The CDR3 sequence is 15 residues long. Trimming removed 5 bases from V and 3 bases from J; junction bases left unmatched: 8.

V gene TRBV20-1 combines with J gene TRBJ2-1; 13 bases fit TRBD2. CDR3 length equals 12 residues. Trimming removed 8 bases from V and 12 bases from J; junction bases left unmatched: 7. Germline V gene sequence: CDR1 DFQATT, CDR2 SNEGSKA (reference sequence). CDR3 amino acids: CSSGLAGRGQFF. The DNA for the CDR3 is TGCAGTTCGGGACTAGCGGGACGGGGGCAGTTCTTC.

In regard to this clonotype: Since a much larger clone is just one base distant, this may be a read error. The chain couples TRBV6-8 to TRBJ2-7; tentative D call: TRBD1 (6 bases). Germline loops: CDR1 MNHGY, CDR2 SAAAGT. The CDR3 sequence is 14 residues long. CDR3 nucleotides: TGTGCCAGCAGTTACGCAGGGGCCGAGTACGAGCAGAACTTC. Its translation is CASSYAGAEYEQNF.

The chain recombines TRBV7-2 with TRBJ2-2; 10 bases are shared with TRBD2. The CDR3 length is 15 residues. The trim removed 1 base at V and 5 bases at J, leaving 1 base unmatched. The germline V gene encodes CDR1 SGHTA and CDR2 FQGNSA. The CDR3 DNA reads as TGTGCCAGCAGCTTAGAACTAGCGGGAACCGGGGAGCTGTTTTTT. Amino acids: CASSLELAGTGELFF.

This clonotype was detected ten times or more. The CDR3 DNA is TGTGCCAGCAGCTTTCCGGGACTAGCGGGTTCAGATACGCAGTATTTT. Amino acids: CASSFPGLAGSDTQYF. This rearrangement joins TRBV7-2 to TRBJ2-3, with 12 bases aligning to TRBD2. The germline V gene encodes CDR1 SGHTA and CDR2 FQGNSA. The CDR3 has 16 amino acids. V was clipped by 3 bases and J by 4 bases; unmatched bases: 5.

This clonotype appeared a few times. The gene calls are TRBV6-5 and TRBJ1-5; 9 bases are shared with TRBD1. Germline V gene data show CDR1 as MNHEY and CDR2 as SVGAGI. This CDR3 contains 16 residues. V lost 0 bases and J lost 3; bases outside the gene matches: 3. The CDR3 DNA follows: TGTGCCAGCAGTTACTCGGGACAGGGTGCCAATCAGCCCCAGCATTTT. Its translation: CASSYSGQGANQPQHF.

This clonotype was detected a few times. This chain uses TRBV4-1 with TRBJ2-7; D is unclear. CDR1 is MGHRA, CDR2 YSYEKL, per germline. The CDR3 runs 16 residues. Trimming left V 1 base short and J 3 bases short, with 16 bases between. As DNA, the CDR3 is TGCGCCAGCAGCCAAGGGGTAGGGTTGGAGTACTACGAGCAGTACTTC. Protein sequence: CASSQGVGLEYYEQYF.

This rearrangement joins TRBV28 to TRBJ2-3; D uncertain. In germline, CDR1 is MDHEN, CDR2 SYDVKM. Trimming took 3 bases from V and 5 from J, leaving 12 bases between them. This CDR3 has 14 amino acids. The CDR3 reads CASSLSPLEDTQYF. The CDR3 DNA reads TGTGCCAGCAGTTTGAGTCCCCTTGAAGATACGCAGTATTTT.

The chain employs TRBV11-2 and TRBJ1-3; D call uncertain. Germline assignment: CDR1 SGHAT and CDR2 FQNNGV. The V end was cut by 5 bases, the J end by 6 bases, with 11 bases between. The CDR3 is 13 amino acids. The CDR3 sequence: CASSPGGVNTIYF. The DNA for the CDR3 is TGTGCCAGCAGCCCCGGTGGGGTAAACACCATATATTTT. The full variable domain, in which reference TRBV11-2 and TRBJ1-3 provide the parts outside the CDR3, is EAGVAQSPRYKIIEKRQSVAFWCNPISGHATLYWYQQILGQGPKLLIQFQNNGVVDDSQLPKDRFSAERLKGVDSTLKIQPAKLEDSAVYLCASSPGGVNTIYFGEGSWLTVV.

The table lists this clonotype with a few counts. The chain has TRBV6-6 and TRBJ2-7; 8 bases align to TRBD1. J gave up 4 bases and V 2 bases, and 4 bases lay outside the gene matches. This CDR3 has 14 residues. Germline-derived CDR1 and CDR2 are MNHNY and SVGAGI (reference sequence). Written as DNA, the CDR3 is TGTGCCAGCAGTTACGGACAGGGTTCGTACGAGCAGTACGTC. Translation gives CASSYGQGSYEQYV.

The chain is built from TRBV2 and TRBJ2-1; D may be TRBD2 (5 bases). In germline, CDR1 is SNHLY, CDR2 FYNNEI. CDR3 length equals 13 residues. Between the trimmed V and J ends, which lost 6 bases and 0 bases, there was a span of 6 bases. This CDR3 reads CASRRDSYNEQFF. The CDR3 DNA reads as TGTGCCAGCAGGAGGGACTCCTACAATGAGCAGTTCTTC.

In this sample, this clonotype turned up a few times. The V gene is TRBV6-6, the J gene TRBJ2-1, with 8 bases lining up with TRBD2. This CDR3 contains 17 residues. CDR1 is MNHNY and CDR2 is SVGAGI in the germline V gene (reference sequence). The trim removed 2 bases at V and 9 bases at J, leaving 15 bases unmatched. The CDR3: CASSYRAGTSKVTEQFF. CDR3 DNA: TGTGCCAGCAGTTACCGCGCCGGGACTAGTAAGGTTACTGAGCAGTTCTTC.

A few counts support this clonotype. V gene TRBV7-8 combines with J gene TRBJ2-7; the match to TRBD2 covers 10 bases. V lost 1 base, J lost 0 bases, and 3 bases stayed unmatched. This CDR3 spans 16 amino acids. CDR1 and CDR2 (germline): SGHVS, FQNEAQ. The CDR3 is CASSLGLAGRSYEQYV. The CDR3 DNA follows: TGTGCCAGCAGCTTAGGACTAGCGGGTCGCTCCTACGAGCAGTACGTC.

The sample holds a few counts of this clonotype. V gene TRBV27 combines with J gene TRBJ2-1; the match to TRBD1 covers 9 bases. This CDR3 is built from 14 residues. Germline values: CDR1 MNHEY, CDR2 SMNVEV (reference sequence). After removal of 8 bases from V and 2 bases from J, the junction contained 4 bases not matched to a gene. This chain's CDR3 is CASRTGATYNEQFF. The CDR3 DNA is TGTGCCAGCCGGACAGGGGCGACCTACAATGAGCAGTTCTTC.

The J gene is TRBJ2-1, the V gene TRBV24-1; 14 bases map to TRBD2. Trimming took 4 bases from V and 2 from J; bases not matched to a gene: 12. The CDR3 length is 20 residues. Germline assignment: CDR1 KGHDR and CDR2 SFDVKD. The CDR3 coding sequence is TGTGCCACCAGTGACACCCTCGGGACTAGCGGGAGTCTTACCTACAATGAGCAGTTCTTC. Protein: CATSDTLGTSGSLTYNEQFF.

The CDR3 bases are TGTGCCAGCAGCCAAGATAGAAGACTAGCGGGATCCGGTGAGCAGTTCTTC. It encodes CASSQDRRLAGSGEQFF. The chain combines TRBV4-2 with TRBJ2-1; 11 bases map to TRBD2. With 0 bases clipped from V and 9 bases from J, the junction kept 10 bases outside the gene matches. CDR3 length: 17 residues. Germline lookup yields CDR1 LGHNA and CDR2 YNFKEQ.

CDR3 nucleotides: TGTGCCAGCAGTTTGGACAGGGGCCCTGAAGCTTTCTTT. This sequence encodes CASSLDRGPEAFF. The chain combines TRBV7-2 with TRBJ1-1, with TRBD1 matching over 9 bases. J gave up 6 bases and V 6 bases, and 5 bases lay outside the gene matches. Germline lookup yields CDR1 SGHTA and CDR2 FQGNSA. The CDR3 sequence is 13 residues long.

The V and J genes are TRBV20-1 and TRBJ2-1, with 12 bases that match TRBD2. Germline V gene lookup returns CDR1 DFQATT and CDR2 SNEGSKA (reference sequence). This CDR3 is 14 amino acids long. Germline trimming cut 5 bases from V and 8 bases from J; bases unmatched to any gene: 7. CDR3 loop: CSALAGGPVDEQFF. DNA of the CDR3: TGCAGTGCTCTAGCGGGAGGGCCGGTTGATGAGCAGTTCTTC.

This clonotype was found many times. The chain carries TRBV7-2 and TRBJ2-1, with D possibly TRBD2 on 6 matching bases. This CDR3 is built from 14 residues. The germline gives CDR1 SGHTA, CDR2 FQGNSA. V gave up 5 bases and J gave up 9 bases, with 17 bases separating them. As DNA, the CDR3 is TGTGCCAGCAGCCTCCGACTAGACCCGAGTGAGCAGTTCTTC. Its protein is CASSLRLDPSEQFF. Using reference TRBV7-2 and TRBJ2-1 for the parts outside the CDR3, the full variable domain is GAGVSQSPSNKVTEKGKDVELRCDPISGHTALYWYRQSLGQGLEFLIYFQGNSAPDKSGLPSDRFSAERTGGSVSTLTIQRTQQEDSAVYLCASSLRLDPSEQFFGPGTRLTVL.

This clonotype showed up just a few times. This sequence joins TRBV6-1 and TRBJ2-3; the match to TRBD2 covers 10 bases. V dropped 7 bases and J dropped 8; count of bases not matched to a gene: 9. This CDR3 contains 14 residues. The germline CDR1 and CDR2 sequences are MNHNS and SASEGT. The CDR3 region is CASTRLAGSRTQYF. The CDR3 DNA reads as TGTGCCAGCACTAGACTAGCGGGCAGTCGTACGCAGTATTTT.

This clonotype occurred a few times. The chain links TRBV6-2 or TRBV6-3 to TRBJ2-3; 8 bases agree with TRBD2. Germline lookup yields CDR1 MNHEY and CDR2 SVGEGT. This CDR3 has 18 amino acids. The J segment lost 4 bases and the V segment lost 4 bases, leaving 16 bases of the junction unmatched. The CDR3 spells CASSLRLRGGRSADTQYF. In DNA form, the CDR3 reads TGTGCCAGCAGTTTGAGACTTCGTGGCGGGAGGTCGGCAGATACGCAGTATTTT.

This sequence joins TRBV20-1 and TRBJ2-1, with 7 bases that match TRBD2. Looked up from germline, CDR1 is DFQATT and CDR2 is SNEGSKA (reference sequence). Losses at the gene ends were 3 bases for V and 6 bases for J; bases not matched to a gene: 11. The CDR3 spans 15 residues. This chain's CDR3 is CSASRLAAPANEQFF. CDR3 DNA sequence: TGCAGTGCTAGTCGGCTAGCGGCCCCCGCCAATGAGCAGTTCTTC.